This T cell receptor beta chain is drawn from a study of T cells in Graves' hyperthyroidism and ophthalmopathy. Worth noting for this clonotype: Antigen: not known.

Stable Graves' hyperthyroidism denoted no ophthalmopathy progression over 18 months. Criteria for exclusion of patients were uncontrolled infection, other autoimmune disease, pregnancy or lactation. On the basis of clinical symptoms, serum thyroxine and TRAb, thyroid ultrasound and orbital computed tomography, diagnoses were made. General study findings and limits: Before onset, ophthalmopathy was predicted by the model a median roughly 6.8 months earlier.

V was clipped by 6 bases and J by 12 bases; unmatched bases: 19. The CDR3 runs 14 residues. The germline gives CDR1 DFQATT, CDR2 SNEGSKA (reference sequence). Amplification targeted TCR beta CDR3 regions from RNA transcripts. HTBI primers were the set used in a first-round RT-PCR of the TCR CDR3. TCRdb analysed the multiplex PCR reads with MiXCR anew, one entry per CDR3 protein. The sample carries under 650,000 distinct CDR3 sequences, roughly 15% recorded once. The J gene is TRBJ1-1, the V gene TRBV20-1; 7 bases line up with TRBD1. Sequenced sample: blood. This TCR derives from a woman aged 25 to 39 with Graves' hyperthyroidism. Here the CDR3 reads CSANELTGSSESFF. Written as DNA, the CDR3 is TGCAGTGCCAACGAATTGACAGGGTCAAGTGAGTCTTTCTTT.